Described below is a single TCR beta chain sequence and its context. Its target antigen remains unknown. Within one base of it there is no much larger clone, and no base qualities were kept. Peripheral blood CD8+ and CD4+ T cells from healthy donors, Susac syndrome patients and multiple sclerosis patients were profiled using high-throughput TCR beta sequencing. The multiple sclerosis controls were treatment-naive patients whose relapsing-remitting disease, either stable or active, fulfilled the revised McDonald criteria. Bulk CD8+ and CD4+ T cells were purified by magnetic negative isolation, while CD8+ TEMRA cells were enriched using FACS. Blood was collected in EDTA tubes and processed within 24 hours, with PBMCs isolated through density gradient centrifugation. PBMCs intended for TCR sequencing were cryopreserved in liquid nitrogen and were subsequently thawed in a 37 degrees C water bath. The sorted or isolated CD4+, CD8+ and CD8+ TEMRA cells had a purity of 90% or higher.

RNA was extracted using the RNeasy kit, and about 0.45 to 1 ug of the RNA was reverse transcribed with random hexamers. TCR beta CDR3 regions were amplified with the immunoSEQ multiplex PCR assay covering 54 Vbeta and 13 Jbeta segments. To correct PCR amplification bias, a synthetic template baseline was used for both primer optimization and computational correction. As for the original processing: Reads were annotated to V, D and J genes according to IMGT and were analyzed with immunoSEQ Analyzer, with only productive sequences retained. Clonality was calculated as one minus the Shannon entropy normalized by log2 of the number of productive unique sequences. Public and private clones were assessed among the 100 most prevalent clones of each patient and control. Susac-specific clones were defined as absent from healthy and MS cohorts, about 1,000 published viral clones and other ImmuneACCESS disease sequences. The public reads were run again by TCRdb, first through fastp at Q25 and then through MiXCR, and only productive beta chains were kept. One record per CDR3 amino acid sequence lists the most common genes and DNA. Clone size and V and J calls follow TCRdb, not the original study. Recorded for this sample are fewer than 350,000 distinct CDR3 sequences; approximately 90% of them occurred a single time. The top ten constitute under 0.2% of the sample.

The source of the sample is a study of CD8 T cells in Susac syndrome (dated by TCRdb to about 2019). Notes on the research overall: The study used repertoire sequencing to test whether antigen drove CD8+ T cell activation and differentiation in Susac syndrome. CD8+ T cell repertoire clonality was compared between 12 healthy donors, roughly 14 Susac syndrome patients and 15 multiple sclerosis patients.

Results the study describes overall, beyond this receptor: The study acknowledged that relatively few individuals were included in the TCR sequencing and HLA analysis.

The receptor comes from a human donor with multiple sclerosis. Specimen: CD8+ T cells from PBMCs.

The sequenced DNA: TGTGCCAGCCGGGAAAGGGGTCTCTACGAGCAGTACTTC. This encodes CASRERGLYEQYF. The chain couples TRBV19 to TRBJ2-7; the D assignment is uncertain and may be TRBD1 or TRBD2, with 5 bases supporting each. Spanning cysteine to phenylalanine, the CDR3 consists of 13 amino acids. Only the CDR3 part of the read is kept: 39 bases, read in frame from the first base. Reading the germline V gene (reference sequence) gives CDR1 LNHDA and CDR2 SQIVND. Trimming costs V 9 bases and J 3 bases, and their ends lie 15 bases apart.